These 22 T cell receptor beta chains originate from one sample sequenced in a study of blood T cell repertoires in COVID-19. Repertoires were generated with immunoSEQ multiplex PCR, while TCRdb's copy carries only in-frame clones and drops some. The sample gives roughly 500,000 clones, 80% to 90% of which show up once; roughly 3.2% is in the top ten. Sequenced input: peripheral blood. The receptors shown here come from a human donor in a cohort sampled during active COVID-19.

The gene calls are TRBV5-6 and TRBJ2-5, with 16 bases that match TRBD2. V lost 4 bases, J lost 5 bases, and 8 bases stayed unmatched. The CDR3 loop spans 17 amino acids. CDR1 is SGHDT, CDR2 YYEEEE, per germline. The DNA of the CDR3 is TGTGCCAGCAGCCTAGGGACTAGCGGGAGGGCCTTGGAGACCCAGTACTTC. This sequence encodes CASSLGTSGRALETQYF.

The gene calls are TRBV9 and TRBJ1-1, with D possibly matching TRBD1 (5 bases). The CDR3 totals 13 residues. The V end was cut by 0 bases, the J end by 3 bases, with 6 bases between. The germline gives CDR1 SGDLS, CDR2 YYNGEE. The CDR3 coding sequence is TGTGCCAGCAGCGTAGAAGGGGACACTGAAGCTTTCTTT. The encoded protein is CASSVEGDTEAFF.

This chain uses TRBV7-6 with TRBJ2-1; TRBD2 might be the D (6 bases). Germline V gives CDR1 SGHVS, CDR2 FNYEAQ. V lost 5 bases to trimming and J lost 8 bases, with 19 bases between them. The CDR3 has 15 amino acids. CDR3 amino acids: CASSPGTSSWDEQFF. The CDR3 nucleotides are TGTGCCAGCAGCCCTGGGACTTCCAGTTGGGATGAGCAGTTCTTC. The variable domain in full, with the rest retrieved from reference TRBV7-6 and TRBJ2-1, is GAGVSQSPRYKVTKRGQDVALRCDPISGHVSLYWYRQALGQGPEFLTYFNYEAQQDKSGLPNDRFSAERPEGSISTLTIQRTEQRDSAMYRCASSPGTSSWDEQFFGPGTRLTVL.

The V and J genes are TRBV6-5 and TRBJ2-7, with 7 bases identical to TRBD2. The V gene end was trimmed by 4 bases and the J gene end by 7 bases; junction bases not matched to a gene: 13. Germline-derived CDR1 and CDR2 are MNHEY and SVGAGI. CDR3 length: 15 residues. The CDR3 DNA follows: TGTGCCAGCAGTTCTCCCCAGGGAGGGCCGGGGGAGCAGTACTTC. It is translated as CASSSPQGGPGEQYF.

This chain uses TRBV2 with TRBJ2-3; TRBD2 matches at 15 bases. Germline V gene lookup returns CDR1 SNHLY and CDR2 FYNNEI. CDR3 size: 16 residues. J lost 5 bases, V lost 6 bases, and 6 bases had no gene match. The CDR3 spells CASRGTSGRRVDTQYF. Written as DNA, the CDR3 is TGTGCCAGCAGAGGGACTAGCGGGAGGAGGGTAGATACGCAGTATTTT.

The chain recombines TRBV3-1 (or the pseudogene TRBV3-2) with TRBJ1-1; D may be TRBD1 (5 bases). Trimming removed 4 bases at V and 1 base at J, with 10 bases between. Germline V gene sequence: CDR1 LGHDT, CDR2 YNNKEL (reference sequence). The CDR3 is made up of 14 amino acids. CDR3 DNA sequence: TGTGCCAGCAGCCCAATAGGACAGAACACTGAAGCTTTCTTT. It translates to CASSPIGQNTEAFF.

This CDR3 reads CASRTNTDTQYF. CDR3 sequence (DNA): TGTGCCAGTCGGACAAACACAGATACGCAGTATTTT. The chain uses TRBV6-5 and TRBJ2-3; D perhaps matches TRBD1 (5 bases). Trimming took off 9 bases at V and 2 bases at J, with 9 bases between the two ends. Germline V gene lookup returns CDR1 MNHEY and CDR2 SVGAGI. This CDR3 region has 12 residues.

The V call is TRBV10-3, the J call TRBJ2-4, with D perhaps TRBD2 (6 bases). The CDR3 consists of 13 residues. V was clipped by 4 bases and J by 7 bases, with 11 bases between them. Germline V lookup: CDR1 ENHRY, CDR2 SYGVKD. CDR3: CAISAGEGNIQYF. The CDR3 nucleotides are TGTGCCATCAGTGCGGGGGAAGGTAACATTCAGTACTTC.

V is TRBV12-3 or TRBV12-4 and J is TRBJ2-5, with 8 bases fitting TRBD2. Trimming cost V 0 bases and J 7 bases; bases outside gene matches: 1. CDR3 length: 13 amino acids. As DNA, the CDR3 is TGTGCCAGCAGTTTAGCGCTAGCGGGGACCCAGTACTTC. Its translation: CASSLALAGTQYF.

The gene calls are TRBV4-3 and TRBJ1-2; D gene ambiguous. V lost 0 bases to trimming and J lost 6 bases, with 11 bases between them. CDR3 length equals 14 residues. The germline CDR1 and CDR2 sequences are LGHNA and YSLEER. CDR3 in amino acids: CASSQDPQANGYTF. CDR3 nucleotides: TGCGCCAGCAGCCAAGACCCCCAGGCGAATGGCTACACCTTC.

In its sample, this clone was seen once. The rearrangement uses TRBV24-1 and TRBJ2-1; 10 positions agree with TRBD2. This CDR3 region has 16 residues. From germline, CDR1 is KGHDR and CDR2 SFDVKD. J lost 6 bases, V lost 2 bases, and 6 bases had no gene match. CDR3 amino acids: CATSDSGLAKANEQFF. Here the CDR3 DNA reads TGTGCCACCAGTGATTCGGGACTAGCGAAGGCCAATGAGCAGTTCTTC.

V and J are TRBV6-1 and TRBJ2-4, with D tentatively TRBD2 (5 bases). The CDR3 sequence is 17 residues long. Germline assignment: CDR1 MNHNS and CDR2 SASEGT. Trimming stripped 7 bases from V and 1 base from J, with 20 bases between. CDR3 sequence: CASIDWRSGTAKNIQYF. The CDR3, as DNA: TGTGCCAGCATTGATTGGAGAAGCGGCACGGCCAAAAACATTCAGTACTTC.

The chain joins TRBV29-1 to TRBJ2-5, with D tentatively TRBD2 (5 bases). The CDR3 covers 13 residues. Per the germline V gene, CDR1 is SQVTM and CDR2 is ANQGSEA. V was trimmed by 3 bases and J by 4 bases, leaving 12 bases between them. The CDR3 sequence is CSVDPGSGETQYF. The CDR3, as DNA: TGCAGCGTTGACCCGGGAAGTGGAGAGACCCAGTACTTC.

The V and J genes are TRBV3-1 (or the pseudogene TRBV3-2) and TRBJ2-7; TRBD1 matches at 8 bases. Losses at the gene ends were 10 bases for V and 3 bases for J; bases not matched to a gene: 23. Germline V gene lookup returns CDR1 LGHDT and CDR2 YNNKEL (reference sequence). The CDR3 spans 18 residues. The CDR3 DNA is TGTGCCACCTTAAAAGTGGACAGGGAGCCCGCCAAAATCTACGAGCAGTACTTC. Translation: CATLKVDREPAKIYEQYF.

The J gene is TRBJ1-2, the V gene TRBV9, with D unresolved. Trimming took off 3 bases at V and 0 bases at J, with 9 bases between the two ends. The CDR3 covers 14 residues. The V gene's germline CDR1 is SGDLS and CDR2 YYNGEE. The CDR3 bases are TGTGCCAGCAGCGGTTTTTTAGCTAACTATGGCTACACCTTC. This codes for CASSGFLANYGYTF.

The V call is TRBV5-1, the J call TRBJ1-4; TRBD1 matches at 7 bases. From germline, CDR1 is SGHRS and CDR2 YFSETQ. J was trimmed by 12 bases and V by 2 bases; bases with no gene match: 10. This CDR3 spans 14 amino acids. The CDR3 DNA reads TGCGCCAGCAGCTTTAGGGGGCAGGGCGAGGAACTGTTTTTT. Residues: CASSFRGQGEELFF.

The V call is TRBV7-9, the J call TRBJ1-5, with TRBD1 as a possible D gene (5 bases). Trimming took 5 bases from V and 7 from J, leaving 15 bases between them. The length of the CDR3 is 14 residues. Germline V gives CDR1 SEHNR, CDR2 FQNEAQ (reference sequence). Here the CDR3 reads CASSPGQGGQPQHF. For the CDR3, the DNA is TGTGCCAGCAGCCCCGGGCAGGGAGGACAGCCCCAGCATTTT.

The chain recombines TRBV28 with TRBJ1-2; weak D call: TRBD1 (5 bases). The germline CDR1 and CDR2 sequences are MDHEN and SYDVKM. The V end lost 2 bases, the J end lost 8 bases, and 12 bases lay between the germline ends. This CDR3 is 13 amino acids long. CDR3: CASSLGGGLGYTF. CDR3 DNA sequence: TGTGCCAGCAGTTTAGGGGGAGGTCTAGGCTACACCTTC.

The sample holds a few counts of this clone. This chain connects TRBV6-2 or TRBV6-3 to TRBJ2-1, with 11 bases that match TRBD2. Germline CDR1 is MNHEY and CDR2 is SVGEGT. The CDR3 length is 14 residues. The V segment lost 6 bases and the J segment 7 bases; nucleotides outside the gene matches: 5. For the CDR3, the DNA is TGTGCCAGCAGCCGACTAGCGGGATTAAATGAGCAGTTCTTC. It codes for CASSRLAGLNEQFF.

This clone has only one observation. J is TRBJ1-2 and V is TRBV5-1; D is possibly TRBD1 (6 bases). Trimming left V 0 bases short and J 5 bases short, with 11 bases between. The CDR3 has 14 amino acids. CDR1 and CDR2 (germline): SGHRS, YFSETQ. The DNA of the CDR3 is TGCGCCAGCAGCTTGGAATGGACAGATTATGGCTACACCTTC. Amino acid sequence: CASSLEWTDYGYTF.

The CDR3 DNA is TGTGCCAGCAGCTTAAAAGAGCAGCCCCAGCATTTT. Protein: CASSLKEQPQHF. J is TRBJ1-5 and V is TRBV13; D remains ambiguous. The CDR3 has 12 amino acids. Germline V gives CDR1 PRHDT, CDR2 FYEKMQ (reference sequence). V lost 2 bases, J lost 7 bases, and 6 bases lay in between.

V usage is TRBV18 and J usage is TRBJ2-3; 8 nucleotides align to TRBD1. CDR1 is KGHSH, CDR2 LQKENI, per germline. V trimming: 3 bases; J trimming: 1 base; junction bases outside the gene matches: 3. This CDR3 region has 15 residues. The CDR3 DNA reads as TGTGCCAGCTCACCCGGACAGGGAGGCACAGATACGCAGTATTTT. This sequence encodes CASSPGQGGTDTQYF. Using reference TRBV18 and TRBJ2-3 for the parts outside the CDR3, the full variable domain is NAGVMQNPRHLVRRRGQEARLRCSPMKGHSHVYWYRQLPEEGLKFMVYLQKENIIDESGMPKERFSAEFPKEGPSILRIQQVVRGDSAAYFCASSPGQGGTDTQYFGPGTRLTVL.